This T cell receptor (beta chain) was found in a study of blood T cells in healthy people across ages (dated by TCRdb to 2013 to 2016). About the study as a whole: In model experiments, template switching captured about one uniquely barcoded TCR beta cDNA molecule for every two T cells. Age-related changes in TCR beta repertoire diversity were measured in the study by deep sequencing normalized with unique cDNA molecular identifiers. The study analyzed two additional independent replicas of 1 million unique cDNA reads from the same blood draw for two donors, one aged 18 to 30 and one aged 80 or older. To avoid experimental bias, donors of different ages were distributed randomly across sequencing lanes. The donors were split into four age groups: young (average around 17 years), middle-aged (roughly 40), aged (62) and long-lived (roughly 80). Study-wide conclusions, independent of this receptor: A strong correlation was found between observed TCR beta diversity and the percentage of naive T cells measured by flow cytometry. Since profiling was done on bulk unsorted PBMCs, naive and antigen-experienced compartments could not be conclusively compared. Observed TCR beta diversity per million T cells fell roughly linearly with age, and a significant reduction was already apparent by age about 43. The long-lived group showed more naive CD4+ T cells, fewer expanded clones and increased TCR diversity than the aged group, suggesting age selection. The CMV infection status of donors was not known, potentially confounding age-related changes in expanded clonotypes. Estimates of total diversity based on one million sequenced T cells were considered lower bounds and underestimates.

From the cysteine up to the phenylalanine, the CDR3 has a length of 14 residues. Kept here is only the CDR3 DNA, which spans 42 bases and is read in frame from base 1. At the junction V is shortened by 6 bases and J by 4 bases; bases outside the gene matches: 12. As encoded in the germline V gene, CDR1 is SQVTM while CDR2 is ANQGSEA. To note about this clonotype: Which antigen it targets is not known. No qualities accompany the bases; no much larger clone lies one base away.

Libraries were made using 5' RACE. A second roughly 6 to 12 cycle PCR used a sample-barcoded 5' primer and a J-beta primer mix. A template-switch 5' adaptor carrying 12 random nucleotides introduced a unique molecular identifier onto each TCR beta cDNA molecule. At least 2.5 million CDR3-containing paired-end reads were obtained from each sample. The Mint cDNA synthesis kit, primed by a TRBC-specific oligonucleotide, was used to synthesize first-strand cDNA from all RNA. Following uracil-DNA glycosylase treatment, a first 18-cycle PCR with universal primers M1SS and BC2_uni_R was performed on all cDNA. The authors' analysis ran thus. For normalization, 1 million high-quality reads, each with a distinct molecular identifier, were randomly selected from each sample. Reads with shared molecular identifiers were discarded instead of being binned into consensus sequences. CDR3 identification, clonotype clustering and error correction used MiTCR with a Q25 quality threshold and the strictest error-elimination algorithm. A nonparametric unseen species model with Euler transformation was used to estimate lower-bound total TCR beta diversity. TCRdb reprocessing: public reads trimmed at Q25 with fastp, clones called with MiXCR, in-frame beta chains kept. Rows with a matching CDR3 protein are joined into one entry that keeps the most common DNA and genes. The V and J calls were not made by the authors but by TCRdb's processing. The sample yields fewer than 2,000,000 distinct CDR3 sequences; approximately 40% were counted once. The ten largest clones capture under 25% of the sample.

Donors were 39 systemically healthy Caucasian individuals from Russia aged roughly 6 to 95 years. Ten milliliters of peripheral blood were collected from each donor into EDTA-treated Vacutainer tubes. PBMCs were isolated by Ficoll-Paque density-gradient centrifugation, with at least 6 million obtained per sample. Total RNA, at least 6 micrograms per sample, was extracted from PBMCs with Trizol reagent. For every donor, flow cytometry on a PBMC aliquot measured the percentage of naive CD45RAhigh/CD27high T cells. This TCR derives from a human donor in good health. The chain couples TRBV29-1 to TRBJ2-7, with TRBD1 matching 7 junction bases. The sequencing input was blood. The CDR3 here reads CSVVDRAGKYEQYF. The DNA sequence follows: TGCAGCGTGGTCGACAGGGCCGGAAAATACGAGCAGTACTTC.